This T cell receptor (beta chain) was sequenced during a study of yellow fever vaccine responses in identical twins. TCRdb reprocessed the RT-PCR reads via MiXCR and lists one record per CDR3 protein. The table records about 3,000 distinct CDR3 sequences, around 88% of them present only once. The V gene lost 4 bases and the J gene lost 0 bases, with 11 bases spanning the gap. This CDR3 has 15 amino acids. In germline, CDR1 is SGHRS, CDR2 YFSETQ. The sequence was obtained from a woman younger than 30 who received the yellow fever vaccine. Specimen: T cells from blood (PBMCs), unsorted or a sorted subset (not recorded which), collected before or after yellow fever vaccination (not recorded which). The chain recombines TRBV5-1 with TRBJ2-4; weak D call: TRBD1 (6 bases). CDR3 loop: CASSGSQGAKNIQYF. DNA of the CDR3: TGCGCCAGCAGCGGGTCACAGGGAGCCAAAAACATTCAGTACTTC.